This T cell receptor beta chain was sequenced in a study of PD-1 blockade in classical Hodgkin lymphoma. Findings and limits, study-wide: By C4D1, diversity of CD4+ TCRs had risen significantly, whereas that of CD8+ TCRs had not.

Time point indicated: cycle 4 day 1 (C4D1), after about 6 weeks of nivolumab. Each and every patient relapsed after autologous stem cell transplantation, and patients got differing brentuximab vedotin exposure. After thawing, PBMCs were subjected to magnetic negative selection to isolate CD8+ T cells. A note on this clone: Its specificity is unknown.

The table came from immunoSEQ multiplex PCR; TCRdb's copy has only in-frame clones and leaves some out. The sample has about 20,000 clones; over 65% are singletons. CDR1 and CDR2 (germline): KGHSH, LQKENI. This CDR3 is built from 15 residues. Trimming pared 3 bases from V and 11 bases from J, leaving 22 bases between. The specimen was CD8+ T cells from blood, collected before the fourth cycle of nivolumab. The TCR originated in a human donor with classical Hodgkin lymphoma. The chain has TRBV18 and TRBJ1-1; D unresolved. DNA of the CDR3: TGTGCCAGCTCACCTGACGAATTACTTGCTTATCTGGCTTTCTTT. Residues: CASSPDELLAYLAFF.